The 9 T cell receptor beta chains given below trace back to one sample, sequenced in a study of T cells in Graves' hyperthyroidism and ophthalmopathy. There were TCR beta CDR3 regions amplified from RNA transcripts. First-round RT-PCR with HTBI primers amplified the TCR CDR3 region. MiXCR, run by TCRdb on the multiplex PCR reads, gives a single entry per CDR3 protein. The sample holds around 380,000 distinct CDR3 sequences; roughly 13% are singletons and the top ten take around 20%. The sequenced sample consisted of blood. The receptors were gathered from a man aged 25-45 years with Graves' hyperthyroidism that later progressed to Graves' ophthalmopathy.

There are many counts of this clonotype. V usage is TRBV6-6 and J usage is TRBJ1-2; a weak D match, TRBD1 (5 bases). The V gene lost 2 bases and the J gene lost 4 bases, with 11 bases spanning the gap. This CDR3 is built from 14 residues. Germline V gene lookup returns CDR1 MNHNY and CDR2 SVGAGI (reference sequence). The CDR3 nucleotides are TGTGCCAGCAGTTACACCGACAGAGGCTATGGCTACACCTTC. Translating gives CASSYTDRGYGYTF.

This clonotype was counted many times. The chain has TRBV5-1 and TRBJ1-2; possible D gene TRBD1, 6 bases. Germline V lookup: CDR1 SGHRS, CDR2 YFSETQ. The V end lost 0 bases, the J end lost 4 bases, and 13 bases lay between the germline ends. The CDR3 covers 15 residues. CDR3 nucleotides: TGCGCCAGCAGCTTGGACCCAGGACAGACCTATGGCTACACCTTC. Amino acids: CASSLDPGQTYGYTF.

This clonotype showed up many times. This chain links TRBV5-1 with TRBJ1-2; D gene uncertain. Germline CDR1 and CDR2: SGHRS and YFSETQ. The germline V and J ends were trimmed by 5 bases and 2 bases, with 10 bases remaining between them. The CDR3 has 13 amino acids. The CDR3 bases are TGCGCCAGCAGATTTGACTTAAACTATGGCTACACCTTC. It is translated as CASRFDLNYGYTF.

In its sample, this clonotype was seen a few times. A much larger clone differs from this one at a single base, so this may be a read error. The chain has TRBV20-1 and TRBJ2-1; 11 nucleotides align to TRBD2. The CDR3 is made up of 14 amino acids. The V segment lost 1 base and the J segment 8 bases; nucleotides outside the gene matches: 4. Germline V gives CDR1 DFQATT, CDR2 SNEGSKA (reference sequence). CDR3 DNA: TGCAGTGCTAGAGGCGGACTAGCGGGCGATGAGCAGTTCTTC. Its protein is CSARGGLAGDEQFF.

This clonotype was counted a few times. V usage is TRBV20-1 and J usage is TRBJ2-3, with TRBD1 matching 9 bases. This CDR3 contains 16 residues. Looked up from germline, CDR1 is DFQATT and CDR2 is SNEGSKA (reference sequence). Trimming took 5 bases from V and 3 from J; bases not matched to a gene: 12. CDR3 in amino acids: CSAAIEDRGFTDTQYF. CDR3 in DNA: TGCAGTGCTGCCATTGAGGACAGGGGTTTTACAGATACGCAGTATTTT.

The rearrangement links TRBV5-6 to TRBJ1-5; 7 positions match TRBD1. The CDR3 contains 15 residues. V lost 0 bases, J lost 1 base, and 1 base stayed unmatched. The germline CDR1 and CDR2 sequences are SGHDT and YYEEEE. The CDR3 here is CASSLAQGSNQPQHF. In nucleotides, the CDR3 is TGTGCCAGCAGCTTGGCACAGGGGAGCAATCAGCCCCAGCATTTT.

J is TRBJ1-4 and V is TRBV7-9, with D uncertain. Germline-derived CDR1 and CDR2 are SEHNR and FQNEAQ (reference sequence). The CDR3 totals 15 residues. Trimming removed 3 bases from V and 5 bases from J, with 13 bases in between. The CDR3 sequence: CASSLIWTSNEKLFF. The CDR3 bases are TGTGCCAGCAGCTTGATATGGACGAGCAATGAAAAACTGTTTTTT.

This clonotype was recorded at least ten times. CDR3 coding DNA: TGTGCCAGCAGTTTAGGAACAGATGGCTACACCTTC. This sequence encodes CASSLGTDGYTF. The chain combines TRBV12-3 or TRBV12-4 with TRBJ1-2; D gene ambiguous. The germline V and J ends were trimmed by 1 base and 6 bases, with 6 bases remaining between them. This CDR3 has 12 amino acids.

In its sample, this clonotype was seen many times. The genes are TRBV27 and TRBJ1-4; TRBD1 agrees at 7 bases. There are 14 residues in the CDR3. J was trimmed by 3 bases and V by 5 bases; bases with no gene match: 3. Germline CDR1 MNHEY, CDR2 SMNVEV (reference sequence). CDR3 sequence reads: CASSQDRANEKLFF. CDR3 bases: TGTGCCAGCAGTCAAGACAGGGCTAATGAAAAACTGTTTTTT. The complete variable domain, with remaining parts taken from reference TRBV27 and TRBJ1-4, reads EAQVTQNPRYLITVTGKKLTVTCSQNMNHEYMSWYRQDPGLGLRQIYYSMNVEVTDKGDVPEGYKVSRKEKRNFPLILESPSPNQTSLYFCASSQDRANEKLFFGSGTQLSVL.